These 32 T cell receptor beta chains came from one sample sequenced in a study of T-cell reconstitution after alpha-beta-depleted transplantation in children. Unique molecular identifiers tagged the TCRbeta library. TCRdb ran MiXCR on the PCR reads and lists one entry per CDR3 protein. The sample has hundreds of thousands of distinct CDR3 sequences, 13% seen once; the top ten hold about 2.2%. The sequenced sample was PBMCs, mostly from graft donor cells, obtained 360 days after TCRalphabeta/CD19-depleted stem cell transplant. All receptors derive from a male patient younger than 18 who had a stem cell transplant for acute myeloid leukemia, so the T cells may come from the graft donor.

This clonotype came up many times. This chain joins TRBV29-1 and TRBJ2-2; D is uncertain. The CDR3 extends over 11 amino acids. Germline lookup yields CDR1 SQVTM and CDR2 ANQGSEA. The V end was cut by 7 bases, the J end by 2 bases, with 5 bases between. DNA for the CDR3: TGCAGCGCTATTAACACCGGGGAGCTGTTTTTT. It yields the protein CSAINTGELFF.

The rearrangement uses TRBV6-1 and TRBJ1-5; 8 nucleotides line up with TRBD1. J was trimmed by 4 bases and V by 3 bases; bases with no gene match: 5. Germline CDR1 reads MNHNS; CDR2 reads SASEGT. The length of the CDR3 is 15 residues. CDR3: CASSDTGGLNQPQHF. In DNA form, the CDR3 reads TGTGCCAGCAGTGACACAGGGGGACTGAATCAGCCCCAGCATTTT.

This clonotype was counted a few times. The chain combines TRBV2 with TRBJ2-7, with 9 bases identical to TRBD2. The CDR3 runs 15 residues. The germline CDR1 and CDR2 sequences are SNHLY and FYNNEI. Trimming at V came to 8 bases and at J to 4 bases, leaving 12 bases not matched to a gene. CDR3 in amino acids: CASARESGRRYEQYF. The DNA of the CDR3 is TGTGCCAGCGCCAGGGAAAGCGGGAGGAGGTACGAGCAGTACTTC.

This chain joins TRBV7-2 and TRBJ2-7; no clear D gene. Germline V gives CDR1 SGHTA, CDR2 FQGNSA. The CDR3 has 14 amino acids. V lost 1 base and J lost 5, with 12 bases in between. Written as DNA, the CDR3 is TGTGCCAGCAGCTTAGATTTAGGGTTGGACGAGCAGTACTTC. Protein: CASSLDLGLDEQYF.

The genes are TRBV7-3 and TRBJ2-2, with 10 bases matching TRBD2. Germline V gene data show CDR1 as SGHTA and CDR2 as FQGTGA. The CDR3 covers 14 residues. V lost 4 bases to trimming and J lost 5 bases; unmatched junction nucleotides: 1. The CDR3 DNA sequence: TGTGCCAGCAGCTCACTAGCGGGAACCGGGGAGCTGTTTTTT. It translates to CASSSLAGTGELFF.

This clonotype was detected a few times. The gene calls are TRBV11-1 and TRBJ2-7, with D possibly matching TRBD2 (6 bases). The CDR3 is 12 residues long. The germline CDR1 and CDR2 sequences are SGHAT and FQDESV (reference sequence). V was pared by 4 bases and J by 9 bases, with 13 bases between. The chain's CDR3 is CASSSITGVQYF. CDR3 DNA sequence: TGTGCCAGCAGCTCGATCACGGGAGTGCAGTACTTC.

This clonotype has a count of ten or more. The gene calls are TRBV6-2 or TRBV6-3 and TRBJ2-7, with 7 bases aligning to TRBD1. The J segment lost 4 bases and the V segment lost 6 bases, leaving 15 bases of the junction unmatched. The CDR3 contains 16 residues. CDR1 is MNHEY, CDR2 SVGEGT, per germline. For the CDR3, the DNA is TGTGCCAGCAGCCGAGCAGCGACAGGGAAAACTTACGAGCAGTACTTC. Its translation: CASSRAATGKTYEQYF.

At least ten counts were recorded for this clonotype. V and J are TRBV5-4 and TRBJ2-1; 10 bases align to TRBD2. V trimming: 3 bases; J trimming: 1 base; junction bases outside the gene matches: 4. The CDR3 extends over 16 amino acids. Germline V lookup: CDR1 SGHNT, CDR2 YYREEE (reference sequence). This CDR3 reads CASSWRAGGSYNEQFF. The CDR3 DNA reads TGTGCCAGCAGCTGGAGAGCGGGAGGGTCCTACAATGAGCAGTTCTTC.

The J gene is TRBJ2-3, the V gene TRBV7-3; 9 bases map to TRBD2. The CDR3 length is 15 residues. Per the germline V gene, CDR1 is SGHTA and CDR2 is FQGTGA. The V gene end was trimmed by 2 bases and the J gene end by 2 bases; junction bases not matched to a gene: 2. This CDR3 reads CASSLSSGVTDTQYF. The CDR3 DNA sequence: TGTGCCAGCAGCTTATCTAGCGGGGTCACAGATACGCAGTATTTT.

This clonotype was seen a few times. V and J are TRBV7-2 and TRBJ2-3; D unclear. The CDR3 covers 15 residues. Trimming took 0 bases from V and 3 from J, leaving 10 bases between them. Germline loops: CDR1 SGHTA, CDR2 FQGNSA. The CDR3 DNA reads TGTGCCAGCAGCTTAGCGACAACCTGGACAGATACGCAGTATTTT. Protein product: CASSLATTWTDTQYF.

Many counts were recorded for this clonotype. V usage is TRBV15 and J usage is TRBJ2-7; no clear D. With 1 base removed from V and 5 bases from J, the gap between germline ends came to 27 bases. The germline V gene encodes CDR1 LNHNV and CDR2 YYDKDF (reference sequence). This CDR3 is built from 19 residues. CDR3 sequence reads: CATSRVPLSLGFNRDEQYF. The CDR3, as DNA: TGTGCCACCAGCAGAGTCCCTTTGAGCCTTGGGTTTAATCGGGACGAGCAGTACTTC.

The J gene is TRBJ2-1, the V gene TRBV29-1, with TRBD2 matching 14 bases. The V segment lost 7 bases and the J segment 5 bases; nucleotides outside the gene matches: 7. Germline lookup yields CDR1 SQVTM and CDR2 ANQGSEA. CDR3 length: 15 residues. CDR3 loop: CSGGLAGAGNNEQFF. CDR3 nucleotide sequence: TGCAGCGGGGGACTAGCGGGAGCGGGGAACAATGAGCAGTTCTTC.

This clonotype was counted only a few times. The CDR3 DNA is TGTGCCAGCAGCTTAGAAAGGAGGACAGGGACCGCTAGCGGGAAGACCGGGGAGCTGTTTTTT. Amino acid sequence: CASSLERRTGTASGKTGELFF. This chain uses TRBV11-2 with TRBJ2-2; possible D gene TRBD2, 9 bases. V was pared by 0 bases and J by 5 bases, with 28 bases between. The CDR3 has 21 amino acids. Germline V lookup: CDR1 SGHAT, CDR2 FQNNGV.

CDR3 residues: CASSSWGGVNTGELFF. CDR3 in DNA: TGCGCCAGCAGCTCCTGGGGGGGGGTGAACACCGGGGAGCTGTTTTTT. V and J are TRBV5-1 and TRBJ2-2, with 7 bases fitting TRBD2. V shed 3 bases and J 1 base; nucleotides not matched to a gene: 6. CDR3 length: 16 residues. CDR1 and CDR2 (germline): SGHRS, YFSETQ.

DNA of the CDR3: TGCAGCGCGAGAACAGGGGGCAACTACAATGAGCAGTTCTTC. It encodes CSARTGGNYNEQFF. V and J are TRBV29-1 and TRBJ2-1; 9 positions agree with TRBD1. The J segment lost 3 bases and the V segment lost 7 bases, leaving 7 bases of the junction unmatched. The length of the CDR3 is 14 residues. Germline CDR1 reads SQVTM; CDR2 reads ANQGSEA.

The chain couples TRBV19 to TRBJ2-2, with D perhaps given as TRBD1 or TRBD2 (5 bases each). The V end lost 4 bases, the J end lost 8 bases, and 11 bases lay between the germline ends. Germline CDR1 is LNHDA and CDR2 is SQIVND (reference sequence). The CDR3 totals 13 residues. CDR3 bases: TGTGCCAGTAGTACGCTGGGACCGGGGGAGCTGTTTTTT. Translating gives CASSTLGPGELFF. Together with reference TRBV19 and TRBJ2-2, the CDR3 gives the full variable domain: DGGITQSPKYLFRKEGQNVTLSCEQNLNHDAMYWYRQDPGQGLRLIYYSQIVNDFQKGDIAEGYSVSREKKESFPLTVTSAQKNPTAFYLCASSTLGPGELFFGEGSRLTVL.

V gene TRBV29-1 combines with J gene TRBJ1-1; no firm D call. The length of the CDR3 is 11 residues. Germline CDR1 and CDR2: SQVTM and ANQGSEA. Trimming stripped 5 bases from V and 7 bases from J, with 11 bases between. The chain's CDR3 is CSVPTPYEAFF. The CDR3 region has the DNA TGCAGCGTTCCGACCCCTTATGAAGCTTTCTTT.

The chain recombines TRBV4-2 with TRBJ2-5; the D is unclear. CDR1 and CDR2 (germline): LGHNA, YNFKEQ. The CDR3 extends over 15 amino acids. Trimming cost V 0 bases and J 1 base, with 9 bases left between them. The CDR3 loop reads CASSQEGSAQETQYF. CDR3 sequence (DNA): TGTGCCAGCAGCCAAGAAGGCAGCGCCCAAGAGACCCAGTACTTC.

There are a few counts of this clonotype. J is TRBJ2-5 and V is TRBV20-1, with no clear D. This CDR3 has 11 amino acids. Germline assignment: CDR1 DFQATT and CDR2 SNEGSKA (reference sequence). Trimming pared 8 bases from V and 5 bases from J, leaving 12 bases between. CDR3 nucleotides: TGCAGTCCCTCGGCCCGGGAGACCCAGTACTTC. Encoded protein: CSPSARETQYF.

In nucleotides, the CDR3 is TGTGCCAGCAGTTTGCAGGTATATGGCTACACCTTC. Its translation is CASSLQVYGYTF. The chain recombines TRBV12-3 or TRBV12-4 with TRBJ1-2; no clear D. CDR3 length: 12 amino acids. Trimming left V 3 bases short and J 5 bases short, with 7 bases between.

The chain employs TRBV7-8 and TRBJ2-1; tentatively, D is TRBD1 (6 bases). The CDR3 contains 13 residues. V lost 1 base and J lost 9, with 10 bases in between. Per germline, CDR1 SGHVS and CDR2 FQNEAQ. The CDR3 loop reads CASSLDRVTEQFF. CDR3 sequence (DNA): TGTGCCAGCAGCTTAGACAGGGTGACTGAGCAGTTCTTC.

This clonotype was counted between two and nine times. The chain links TRBV12-1 to TRBJ2-7; TRBD2 is taken as the D call from the table, unchecked against the DNA. TRBV12-1 is a pseudogene segment. The length of the CDR3 is 16 residues. The CDR3 DNA is TGTGCCAGAACAAAGAAAGGGACTAGCCCTTCCTACGAGCAGTACTTC. Amino acids: CARTKKGTSPSYEQYF.

This clonotype was detected a few times. The V call is TRBV20-1, the J call TRBJ2-7; D is ambiguous. Trimming left V 3 bases short and J 3 bases short, with 12 bases between. CDR3 length: 13 residues. In germline, CDR1 is DFQATT, CDR2 SNEGSKA (reference sequence). For the CDR3, the DNA is TGCAGTGCTAGGTCTGCAAGCCTCTACGAGCAGTACTTC. Protein sequence: CSARSASLYEQYF.

This clonotype was detected many times. CDR3 amino acids: CASSLLGRGVNTEAFF. The CDR3 bases are TGTGCCAGCAGCCTTTTGGGGAGGGGAGTTAACACTGAAGCTTTCTTT. The rearrangement uses TRBV12-3 or TRBV12-4 and TRBJ1-1; D possibly corresponds to TRBD1 (5 bases). The CDR3 is made up of 16 amino acids. V was cut by 6 bases and J by 2 bases, with 19 bases left in between.

This clonotype was counted ten times or more. The chain joins TRBV11-2 to TRBJ2-5; D possibly corresponds to TRBD2 (5 bases). The CDR3 spans 14 residues. V was trimmed by 1 base and J by 5 bases, leaving 11 bases between them. Germline values: CDR1 SGHAT, CDR2 FQNNGV. CDR3 nucleotides: TGTGCCAGCAGCTTAGGTCGGACTCCCGAGACCCAGTACTTC. Translation gives CASSLGRTPETQYF. The variable domain in full, with the rest retrieved from reference TRBV11-2 and TRBJ2-5, is EAGVAQSPRYKIIEKRQSVAFWCNPISGHATLYWYQQILGQGPKLLIQFQNNGVVDDSQLPKDRFSAERLKGVDSTLKIQPAKLEDSAVYLCASSLGRTPETQYFGPGTRLLVL.

The genes are TRBV20-1 and TRBJ2-7; 15 bases fit TRBD2. Germline loops: CDR1 DFQATT, CDR2 SNEGSKA (reference sequence). There are 16 residues in the CDR3. V gave up 1 base and J gave up 7 bases; unmatched junction bases: 8. CDR3 residues: CSARVGTSGRLGEQYF. CDR3 DNA sequence: TGCAGTGCTAGAGTTGGGACTAGCGGGAGGTTGGGGGAGCAGTACTTC.

V and J are TRBV29-1 and TRBJ2-7; D possibly corresponds to TRBD2 (6 bases). There are 13 residues in the CDR3. Trimming shortened V by 6 bases and J by 0 bases, and 12 bases separated the two germline ends. The germline gives CDR1 SQVTM, CDR2 ANQGSEA. The CDR3 coding sequence is TGCAGCGTCCGGGACTTCGTCTCCTACGAGCAGTACTTC. Protein product: CSVRDFVSYEQYF.

The V and J genes are TRBV21-1 and TRBJ1-5; the table's TRBD1 call for D was not verified on the DNA. TRBV21-1 is annotated as a pseudogene. The CDR3 runs 17 residues. The CDR3 spells CASLGSSRGSTKRPQHF. The CDR3, as DNA: TGTGCCAGCCTCGGATCTTCCAGGGGGAGTACTAAGCGCCCCCAGCATTTT.

The sample holds many counts of this clonotype. The chain is built from TRBV9 and TRBJ2-4; D call uncertain. V was trimmed by 0 bases and J by 5 bases, leaving 6 bases between them. The CDR3 loop spans 13 amino acids. Germline V gene data show CDR1 as SGDLS and CDR2 as YYNGEE. DNA for the CDR3: TGTGCCAGCAGCGTAGTCGGAGAAAACATTCAGTACTTC. Translating gives CASSVVGENIQYF.

This clonotype was counted at least ten times. This chain connects TRBV20-1 to TRBJ2-7, with D perhaps TRBD2 (6 bases). V lost 1 base and J 4 bases, leaving 8 bases between the germline ends. Germline lookup yields CDR1 DFQATT and CDR2 SNEGSKA (reference sequence). This CDR3 has 12 amino acids. CDR3 sequence reads: CSARGGTYEQYF. In nucleotides, the CDR3 is TGCAGTGCTAGAGGTGGGACTTACGAGCAGTACTTC.

This clonotype has just a few counts. V and J are TRBV4-3 and TRBJ2-1, with D perhaps matching TRBD1 (6 bases). CDR3 length: 14 amino acids. Germline loops: CDR1 LGHNA, CDR2 YSLEER. Trimming pared 1 base from V and 8 bases from J, leaving 12 bases between. CDR3 residues: CASSQGWGPHEQFF. Here the CDR3 DNA reads TGCGCCAGCAGCCAAGGCTGGGGGCCCCATGAGCAGTTCTTC.

This chain links TRBV9 with TRBJ2-1; D is perhaps TRBD1 (8 bases). V shed 4 bases and J shed 6 bases, with 20 bases lying between them. Germline CDR1 reads SGDLS; CDR2 reads YYNGEE. The CDR3 runs 16 residues. CDR3 coding DNA: TGTGCCAGCAGCCAACAAAACAGGGGGGGTAGCAATGAGCAGTTCTTC. Its protein product is CASSQQNRGGSNEQFF.